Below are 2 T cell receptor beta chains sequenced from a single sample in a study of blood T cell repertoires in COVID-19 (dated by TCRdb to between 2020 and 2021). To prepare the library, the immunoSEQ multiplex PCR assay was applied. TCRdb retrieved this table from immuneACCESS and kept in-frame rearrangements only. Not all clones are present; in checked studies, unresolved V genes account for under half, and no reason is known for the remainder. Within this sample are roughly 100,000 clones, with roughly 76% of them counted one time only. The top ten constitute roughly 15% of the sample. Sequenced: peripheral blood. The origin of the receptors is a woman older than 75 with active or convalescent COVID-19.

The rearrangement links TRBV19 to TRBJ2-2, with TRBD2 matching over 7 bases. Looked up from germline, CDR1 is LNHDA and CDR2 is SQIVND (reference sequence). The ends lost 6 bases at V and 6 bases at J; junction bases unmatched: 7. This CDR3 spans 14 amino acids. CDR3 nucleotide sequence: TGTGCCAGTAGCCATAACGCGGGAGCCGGGGAGCTGTTTTTT. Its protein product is CASSHNAGAGELFF.

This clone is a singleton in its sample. The CDR3 DNA reads TGTGCCAGCAGCTTAACTCTAGCGGGAGCAAGCTCCTACAATGAGCAGTTCTTC. It translates to CASSLTLAGASSYNEQFF. This chain links TRBV7-3 with TRBJ2-1; 10 bases are a match to TRBD2. The CDR3 totals 18 residues. CDR1 is SGHTA and CDR2 is FQGTGA in the germline V gene. The ends lost 0 bases at V and 0 bases at J; junction bases unmatched: 5. The variable domain in full, completed from reference TRBV7-3 and TRBJ2-1, reads GAGVSQTPSNKVTEKGKYVELRCDPISGHTALYWYRQSLGQGPEFLIYFQGTGAADDSGLPNDRFFAVRPEGSVSTLKIQRTERGDSAVYLCASSLTLAGASSYNEQFFGPGTRLTVL.